The present T cell receptor (beta chain) was sequenced within a study of T-cell reconstitution after alpha-beta-depleted transplantation in children listed by TCRdb under 2016. Regarding the study in general: The study quantitatively tracked T-cell immune reconstitution after TCRalphabeta/CD19-depleted allogeneic hematopoietic cell transplantation in children using TCR repertoire profiling. Paper-wide results and their limitations: In some patients, the high TCRbeta diversity seen at day 60 was put down to recipient T cells and intrathymic progenitors that had survived conditioning. Over the following months the frequencies of hyperexpanded clones went down, and after one year T-cell counts and TCRbeta diversity were mostly credited to newly produced T cells. Apparently early alphabetaT-cell count recovery about two months after transplant reportedly relied on only several hundred rapidly expanded clones derived from non-depleted graft cells.

The CDR1 and CDR2 encoded by the germline V gene are KGHDR and SFDVKD. The CDR3 holds 14 amino acids from the cysteine to the phenylalanine. Kept here is only the CDR3 DNA, which spans 42 bases and is read in frame from base 1. V trim: 5 bases; J trim: 4 bases; unmatched bases: 3. The sample's treatment or condition label, in plain terms: allogeneic hematopoietic cell transplantation with graft depleted of TCRalphabeta T cells and CD19 B cells. TCRalphabeta/CD19-depleted allogeneic hematopoietic cell grafts were given to the transplant recipients, all of whom were children. In this sample, this clonotype turned up a few times. Its specific antigen is unknown. No much larger clone exists at a distance of one base, and base qualities are not known. Libraries were constructed by PCR. The reads were generated on an Illumina HiSeq 2500. TCR library preparation used molecular barcoding, with unique molecular identifiers applied to normalize quantification of the TCRbeta repertoire. Using fastp at Q25 and MiXCR, TCRdb reprocessed the public reads and kept productive beta chains. Identical CDR3 proteins give one entry, which carries the most common genes and DNA. For this sample there are a few hundred thousand distinct CDR3 sequences; approximately 12% appear just once. The ten top clones hold around 2% of the sample.

The receptor's source is a male patient younger than 18 who had a stem cell transplant for acute myeloid leukemia, so the T cells may come from the graft donor. The chain links TRBV24-1 with TRBJ2-1; 8 bases in the junction line up with TRBD2. This material consisted of PBMCs, mostly from graft donor cells, taken 360 days after TCRalphabeta/CD19-depleted stem cell transplant. The CDR3 reads CATSASGSYNEQFF. The DNA sequence reads TGTGCCACCAGTGCGAGCGGGAGTTACAATGAGCAGTTCTTC.